These T cell receptor beta chains were read from a single sample in a study of tumor and adjacent non-tumor tissue in lung cancer. TCRdb reprocessed the multiplex PCR reads with MiXCR, giving one entry per CDR3 protein. In the table there are more than 120,000 distinct CDR3 sequences, approximately 64% of which are singletons. The source material was lung tumor tissue. The receptors shown here come from a man between 60 and 75 years old with small cell lung cancer. Both conserved end residues are trimmed from each CDR3. The order of the fields is J gene, V gene, CDR3 protein.

TRBJ1-5 TRBV12-3/TRBV12-4 ASSLGTGAYQPQH
TRBJ2-7 TRBV11-2 ASSLDRDIYYEQY
TRBJ1-1 TRBV4-2 ASSLTGDTEAF
TRBJ2-1 TRBV6-2/TRBV6-3 ASSYSTSVRLLF
TRBJ2-1 TRBV29-1 SVELPWSEQF
TRBJ2-1 TRBV11-2 ASSSLTSGVEQF
TRBJ2-5 TRBV20-1 TASRPAGLETQY
TRBJ2-5 TRBV6-5 ASSCQPGGLETQY
TRBJ2-1 TRBV7-9 ASSSLLAGAGNEQF
TRBJ2-5 TRBV12-3/TRBV12-4 ASSPTSGAMQTQY
TRBJ1-5 TRBV6-1 ASSEMQSGAYSNQPQH
TRBJ2-3 TRBV11-2 ASSLETSGGIDTQY
TRBJ2-7 TRBV4-1 TRRQERQSYEQY
TRBJ2-1 TRBV29-1 SVGSHEQF
TRBJ1-6 TRBV20-1 SARDLQRWSSPLH
TRBJ2-1 TRBV6-1 ASSEALGRVHEQF
TRBJ2-3 TRBV29-1 RVGFGTAGTDTQY
TRBJ2-7 TRBV29-1 SVGVDEQY
TRBJ2-1 TRBV6-6 TSWDRADNEQF
TRBJ2-1 TRBV11-2 VSSHRGGTSGSSEQF
TRBJ1-5 TRBV4-1 ASSQMLPGHPSLPQH
TRBJ2-1 TRBV10-2 ASSELPTHRGRDNEQF
TRBJ2-5 TRBV28 ASSDSGTRETQY
TRBJ2-1 TRBV6-5 ASSSLWGFEQF
TRBJ2-7 TRBV2 ASSEVGRYNEQY
TRBJ2-5 TRBV4-1 ASSHWTSSGGQETQY
TRBJ2-3 TRBV7-9 ASSANTDTQY
TRBJ1-3 TRBV12-5 ASATTREASGNTIY
TRBJ1-2 TRBV5-1 ASRPDREYGYT
TRBJ2-2 TRBV7-8 ASRRTGAGGELF
TRBJ2-1 TRBV19 ASSIRGSGYNDQF
TRBJ1-6 TRBV20-1 SARNLGQGDSPLH
TRBJ1-2 TRBV20-1 SAVDTTNYGYT
TRBJ2-2 TRBV11-3 ASSWRGVKHTGELF
TRBJ2-3 TRBV20-1 SASGAQRSPSTQY
TRBJ1-6 TRBV11-2 ASSFRQMNNSPLH
TRBJ2-1 TRBV20-1 SAIPIGTGGYNEQF
TRBJ2-1 TRBV19 ASSMGTGDDYNAQF
TRBJ1-6 TRBV4-1 ASSQDWASHSPLH
TRBJ1-6 TRBV4-1 ASSQGYTRGNSPLH
TRBJ2-1 TRBV11-2 ASSFLLNNEQF
TRBJ2-5 TRBV12-3/TRBV12-4 ASSFSGPVETQY
TRBJ1-1 TRBV6-5 ASSIETGAKTF